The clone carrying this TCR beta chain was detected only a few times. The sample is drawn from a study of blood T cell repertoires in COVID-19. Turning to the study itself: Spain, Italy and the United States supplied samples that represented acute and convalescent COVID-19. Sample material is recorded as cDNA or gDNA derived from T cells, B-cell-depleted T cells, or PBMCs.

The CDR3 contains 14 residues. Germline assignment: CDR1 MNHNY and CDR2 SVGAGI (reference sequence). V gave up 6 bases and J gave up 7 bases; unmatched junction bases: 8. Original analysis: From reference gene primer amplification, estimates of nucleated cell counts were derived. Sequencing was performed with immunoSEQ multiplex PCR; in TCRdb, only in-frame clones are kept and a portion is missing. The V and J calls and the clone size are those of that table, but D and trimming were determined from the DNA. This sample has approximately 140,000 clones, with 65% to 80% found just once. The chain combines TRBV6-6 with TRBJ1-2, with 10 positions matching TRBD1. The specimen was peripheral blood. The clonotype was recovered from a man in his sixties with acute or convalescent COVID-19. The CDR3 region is CASSPRQGATGYTF. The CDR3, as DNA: TGTGCCAGCAGCCCGAGACAGGGGGCAACTGGCTACACCTTC.